The text below deals with one T cell receptor (beta chain). This entry is derived from a study of blood T cell repertoires in COVID-19. TCRdb's copy holds only in-frame clones and misses some; the assay was immunoSEQ multiplex PCR. The sample includes some 200,000 clones, approximately 82% of them seen just once. J lost 4 bases, V lost 0 bases, and 4 bases had no gene match. CDR1 is SGHRS, CDR2 YFSETQ, per germline. The CDR3 is 14 amino acids. The gene calls are TRBV5-1 and TRBJ2-7; TRBD1 matches 7 bases. The TCR was taken from a human donor in a cohort sampled during active COVID-19. The sample taken for sequencing was peripheral blood. The CDR3 protein is CASSLGQGEYEQYF. CDR3 sequence (DNA): TGCGCCAGCAGCTTGGGGCAGGGGGAGTACGAGCAGTACTTC.